Following are 30 T cell receptor beta chains from one sample sequenced in a study of early T cells in non-severe SARS-CoV-2 infection. TCRdb redid the calling of the 5' RACE reads with MiXCR, one entry per CDR3 protein. The sample gives around 28,000 distinct CDR3 sequences, roughly 4% of which show up once; 4.4% is in the top ten. Sequenced sample: whole blood. The receptors originated from an adult who was a healthcare worker with PCR-confirmed SARS-CoV-2 infection or an uninfected control (not recorded which).

The V and J genes are TRBV7-6 and TRBJ2-2, with D unclear. CDR1 is SGHVS, CDR2 FNYEAQ, per germline. The CDR3 spans 15 residues. Between the trimmed V and J ends, which lost 6 bases and 3 bases, there was a span of 14 bases. The CDR3 reads CASRRRPDDTGELFF. CDR3 sequence (DNA): TGTGCCAGCAGGCGCAGGCCGGACGACACCGGGGAGCTGTTTTTT.

Many counts were recorded for this clonotype. The chain recombines TRBV29-1 with TRBJ2-1; no clear D. CDR3 length: 14 residues. Trimming stripped 2 bases from V and 7 bases from J, with 15 bases between. The V gene's germline CDR1 is SQVTM and CDR2 ANQGSEA. The CDR3 region is CSVEKANAGNEQFF. The CDR3 DNA is TGCAGCGTTGAAAAGGCGAATGCCGGGAATGAGCAGTTCTTC.

The rearrangement links TRBV6-1 to TRBJ2-7, with D maybe TRBD2 (5 bases). The CDR3 loop spans 12 amino acids. The ends were cut back, 7 bases at V and 3 bases at J, with 10 bases in the middle. Germline CDR1 MNHNS, CDR2 SASEGT. CDR3 DNA: TGTGCCAGCAACGGAGCGGACTACGAGCAGTACTTC. Protein sequence: CASNGADYEQYF.

In its sample, this clonotype was seen many times. The rearrangement links TRBV19 to TRBJ2-4; maybe TRBD1 (5 bases). The CDR3 is made up of 18 amino acids. V was pared by 8 bases and J by 2 bases, with 25 bases between. Looked up from germline, CDR1 is LNHDA and CDR2 is SQIVND (reference sequence). In DNA, the CDR3 is TGTGCCAGTCACCAGGGAAGGGCGACAGCGACTTCCAAAAACATTCAGTACTTC. Amino acid sequence: CASHQGRATATSKNIQYF.

In its sample, this clonotype was seen many times. V is TRBV12-3 or TRBV12-4 and J is TRBJ1-2; possible D gene TRBD1, 6 bases. V lost 6 bases, J lost 10 bases, and 18 bases lay in between. There are 13 residues in the CDR3. This CDR3 is CASRRLGGLAYTF. The CDR3 DNA reads as TGTGCCAGCAGGCGCCTCGGGGGGCTTGCCTACACCTTC.

This clonotype has ten or more counts. The rearrangement joins TRBV28 to TRBJ1-1; 8 nucleotides align to TRBD1. Trimming at V came to 6 bases and at J to 4 bases, leaving 7 bases not matched to a gene. The CDR3 length is 14 residues. Germline CDR1 MDHEN, CDR2 SYDVKM. CDR3 loop: CASSRQGRLTEAFF. Here the CDR3 DNA reads TGTGCCAGCAGCCGACAGGGGAGGCTCACTGAAGCTTTCTTT. The full variable domain, completed using reference TRBV28 and TRBJ1-1, is DVKVTQSSRYLVKRTGEKVFLECVQDMDHENMFWYRQDPGLGLRLIYFSYDVKMKEKGDIPEGYSVSREKKERFSLILESASTNQTSMYLCASSRQGRLTEAFFGQGTRLTVV.

Many counts were recorded for this clonotype. This chain links TRBV3-1 with TRBJ1-6; D is possibly TRBD1 (5 bases). The germline V and J ends were trimmed by 5 bases and 7 bases, with 15 bases remaining between them. This CDR3 is 15 amino acids long. Germline lookup yields CDR1 LGHDT and CDR2 YNNKEL (reference sequence). The DNA for the CDR3 is TGTGCCAGCAGCTACGGGACGGAAGGAAATTCACCCCTCCACTTT. Protein sequence: CASSYGTEGNSPLHF.

In regard to this clonotype: This may stem from a read error, because a much larger clone lies one nucleotide away. This chain joins TRBV5-1 and TRBJ1-1; perhaps TRBD1 as D (5 bases). Trimming stripped 2 bases from V and 7 bases from J, with 12 bases between. Germline CDR1 is SGHRS and CDR2 is YFSETQ. This CDR3 contains 13 residues. For the CDR3, the DNA is TGCGCCAGCAGCTTTGGGGGACTCCGTGAAGCTTTCTTT. Residues: CASSFGGLREAFF.

This clonotype was counted at least ten times. V gene TRBV30 combines with J gene TRBJ2-1; D not resolved. The CDR3 contains 10 residues. The V and J ends lost 4 bases and 6 bases respectively, with 4 bases between them. CDR1 and CDR2 from the germline V gene are GTSNPN and SVGIG (reference sequence). In nucleotides, the CDR3 is TGTGCCTGGAAGGTCAATGAGCAGTTCTTC. This codes for CAWKVNEQFF.

This clonotype was counted a few times. This chain links TRBV25-1 with TRBJ2-1; 14 bases line up with TRBD2. This CDR3 is 15 amino acids long. With 8 bases clipped from V and 9 bases from J, the junction kept 9 bases outside the gene matches. CDR1 is MGHDK, CDR2 SYGVNS, per germline. In DNA form, the CDR3 reads TGTGCCAGCGGGGGACTAGCGGGAGCGCTGAGTGAGCAGTTCTTC. This sequence encodes CASGGLAGALSEQFF.

This clonotype was counted only a few times. The CDR3 sequence: CASSLDGQGRYEQYF. In DNA form, the CDR3 reads TGTGCCAGCAGCTTGGACGGACAGGGGCGCTACGAGCAGTACTTC. V is TRBV5-5 and J is TRBJ2-7; the match to TRBD1 covers 9 bases. The trim removed 0 bases at V and 3 bases at J, leaving 4 bases unmatched. Germline V lookup: CDR1 SGHKS, CDR2 YYEKEE (reference sequence). The CDR3 covers 15 residues.

This clonotype was counted many times. The V call is TRBV18, the J call TRBJ1-1; D is perhaps TRBD1 (5 bases). Germline loops: CDR1 KGHSH, CDR2 LQKENI. The V end was cut by 3 bases, the J end by 5 bases, with 16 bases between. The CDR3 extends over 15 amino acids. The CDR3 sequence: CASSPLGGGETEAFF. The CDR3 bases are TGTGCCAGCTCACCTCTTGGGGGGGGAGAAACTGAAGCTTTCTTT.

This clonotype appeared many times. The J gene is TRBJ2-1, the V gene TRBV20-1, with 10 nucleotides matching TRBD2. V shed 3 bases, J shed 7 bases, and the junction held 9 bases outside the gene matches. The CDR3 loop spans 15 amino acids. CDR1 and CDR2 (germline): DFQATT, SNEGSKA (reference sequence). Here the CDR3 DNA reads TGCAGTGCTAGCCAGGCTAGCGGGAGTTCGAATGAGCAGTTCTTC. This encodes CSASQASGSSNEQFF.

This clonotype was picked up many times. The V gene is TRBV4-1, the J gene TRBJ1-5; D uncertain. The CDR3 is made up of 15 amino acids. From germline, CDR1 is MGHRA and CDR2 YSYEKL. The ends were cut back, 3 bases at V and 2 bases at J, with 11 bases in the middle. CDR3 amino acids: CASSQDHLGNQPQHF. The CDR3 coding sequence is TGCGCCAGCAGCCAGGACCACCTTGGCAATCAGCCCCAGCATTTT.

Ten or more counts support this clonotype. The chain recombines TRBV6-1 with TRBJ1-3; TRBD1 might be the D (5 bases). The CDR3 covers 16 residues. Germline V gene lookup returns CDR1 MNHNS and CDR2 SASEGT. V shed 3 bases and J shed 0 bases, with 12 bases lying between them. The CDR3 spells CASSEAGRISGNTIYF. The CDR3 coding sequence is TGTGCCAGCAGTGAGGCGGGACGGATCTCTGGAAACACCATATATTTT.

This clonotype was recorded a few times. The chain links TRBV7-2 to TRBJ2-1; 9 bases match TRBD1. CDR3 length equals 13 residues. V lost 5 bases to trimming and J lost 7 bases; unmatched junction nucleotides: 3. The germline CDR1 and CDR2 sequences are SGHTA and FQGNSA. The CDR3 region is CASSRDRVNEQFF. The CDR3 DNA is TGTGCCAGCAGCCGGGACAGGGTTAATGAGCAGTTCTTC. Using reference TRBV7-2 and TRBJ2-1 for the parts outside the CDR3, the full variable domain is GAGVSQSPSNKVTEKGKDVELRCDPISGHTALYWYRQSLGQGLEFLIYFQGNSAPDKSGLPSDRFSAERTGGSVSTLTIQRTQQEDSAVYLCASSRDRVNEQFFGPGTRLTVL.

At least ten counts were recorded for this clonotype. The rearrangement uses TRBV5-5 and TRBJ1-5; weak D call: TRBD1 (5 bases). With 1 base removed from V and 5 bases from J, the gap between germline ends came to 13 bases. The CDR3 length is 15 residues. Looked up from germline, CDR1 is SGHKS and CDR2 is YYEKEE (reference sequence). The CDR3 coding sequence is TGTGCCAGCAGCTTGAACAGCGGGGCATATCAGCCCCAGCATTTT. It yields the protein CASSLNSGAYQPQHF.

The table lists this clonotype with many counts. For the CDR3, the DNA is TGTGCCAGCAGTAGGTCAGGGGGCGACTCCTACGAGCAGTACTTC. Translated: CASSRSGGDSYEQYF. The chain links TRBV2 to TRBJ2-7, with TRBD1 identical over 8 bases. The CDR3 extends over 15 amino acids. The germline gives CDR1 SNHLY, CDR2 FYNNEI. The V segment lost 5 bases and the J segment 0 bases; nucleotides outside the gene matches: 6.

This clonotype occurred a few times. This chain links TRBV7-9 with TRBJ2-3; TRBD1 might be the D (5 bases). The CDR3 contains 16 residues. Trimming removed 5 bases from V and 0 bases from J, with 15 bases in between. Looked up from germline, CDR1 is SEHNR and CDR2 is FQNEAQ (reference sequence). The CDR3 protein is CASSLTPRVSTDTQYF. The CDR3 nucleotides read TGTGCCAGCAGCCTAACGCCCAGGGTTAGCACAGATACGCAGTATTTT.

This clonotype was counted ten times or more. This rearrangement joins TRBV19 to TRBJ2-1; D not certain. The CDR3 spans 15 residues. CDR1 is LNHDA, CDR2 SQIVND, per germline (reference sequence). Trimming removed 3 bases at V and 2 bases at J, with 11 bases between. The DNA for the CDR3 is TGTGCCAGTAGTATTGTCCCGCCCCCCTACAATGAGCAGTTCTTC. Amino acids: CASSIVPPPYNEQFF.

The genes are TRBV29-1 and TRBJ2-5; tentatively, D is TRBD2 (5 bases). Trimming took 7 bases from V and 3 from J, leaving 15 bases between them. The germline V gene encodes CDR1 SQVTM and CDR2 ANQGSEA. The length of the CDR3 is 13 residues. The CDR3: CSGLTAGKETQYF. CDR3 nucleotide sequence: TGCAGCGGCCTCACTGCCGGGAAAGAGACCCAGTACTTC. The whole variable domain, remainder taken from reference TRBV29-1 and TRBJ2-5, is SAVISQKPSRDICQRGTSLTIQCQVDSQVTMMFWYRQQPGQSLTLIATANQGSEATYESGFVIDKFPISRPNLTFSTLTVSNMSPEDSSIYLCSGLTAGKETQYFGPGTRLLVL.

This clonotype was seen at least ten times. The chain recombines TRBV5-1 with TRBJ2-3, with 14 bases fitting TRBD2. V was clipped by 4 bases and J by 6 bases; unmatched bases: 13. Looked up from germline, CDR1 is SGHRS and CDR2 is YFSETQ. This CDR3 spans 18 amino acids. The CDR3 reads CASSSATSGRAISDTQYF. In DNA form, the CDR3 reads TGCGCCAGCAGCAGCGCGACTAGCGGGAGGGCCATTTCTGATACGCAGTATTTT.

The rearrangement uses TRBV18 and TRBJ2-7; D is tentatively TRBD1 or TRBD2 (6 bases each). The CDR3 loop spans 16 amino acids. The V end was cut by 3 bases, the J end by 0 bases, with 15 bases between. The germline CDR1 and CDR2 sequences are KGHSH and LQKENI. The CDR3 loop reads CASSPRTGAPSYEQYF. As DNA, the CDR3 is TGTGCCAGCTCACCGAGGACGGGGGCGCCCTCCTACGAGCAGTACTTC.

This clonotype has at least ten counts. The chain recombines TRBV20-1 with TRBJ2-7; 14 bases fit TRBD2. Germline V gene sequence: CDR1 DFQATT, CDR2 SNEGSKA (reference sequence). The CDR3 spans 15 residues. With V trimmed by 3 bases and J by 1 base, 2 bases remained unmatched. CDR3 residues: CSASGLAGGSYEQYF. CDR3 nucleotide sequence: TGCAGTGCTAGCGGACTAGCGGGAGGTTCCTACGAGCAGTACTTC.

This clonotype was picked up many times. This sequence joins TRBV5-1 and TRBJ2-7; TRBD2 aligns across 15 bases. The germline gives CDR1 SGHRS, CDR2 YFSETQ. The length of the CDR3 is 17 residues. After removal of 0 bases from V and 9 bases from J, the junction contained 10 bases not matched to a gene. In DNA, the CDR3 is TGCGCCAGCAGCTTGGAGCCTACGGGGACTAGCGGGAGGCGGCAGTACTTC. Protein sequence: CASSLEPTGTSGRRQYF.

This clonotype came up many times. This chain uses TRBV29-1 with TRBJ2-1, with 8 bases aligning to TRBD2. With V trimmed by 7 bases and J by 6 bases, 8 bases remained unmatched. The V gene's germline CDR1 is SQVTM and CDR2 ANQGSEA. The CDR3 covers 13 residues. The CDR3 sequence is CSAGVAGPNEQFF. The CDR3 coding sequence is TGCAGCGCGGGGGTAGCGGGACCCAATGAGCAGTTCTTC.

This clonotype has ten or more counts. The gene calls are TRBV7-9 and TRBJ2-1; 8 nucleotides agree with TRBD1. Germline lookup yields CDR1 SEHNR and CDR2 FQNEAQ (reference sequence). CDR3 length equals 15 residues. V shed 6 bases and J 3 bases; nucleotides not matched to a gene: 7. This CDR3 reads CASRTGQDIYNEQFF. DNA for the CDR3: TGTGCCAGCAGAACGGGACAGGATATCTACAATGAGCAGTTCTTC.

This clonotype was counted ten times or more. The chain has TRBV4-2 and TRBJ2-5; D tentatively fits TRBD1 or TRBD2 (8 bases each). The CDR3 contains 18 residues. V was shortened by 4 bases and J by 2 bases, with 23 bases between the two germline ends. Germline CDR1 LGHNA, CDR2 YNFKEQ. The CDR3 sequence is CASSPAFRGREEQETQYF. The CDR3 nucleotides are TGTGCCAGCAGCCCTGCTTTCAGGGGGCGGGAGGAACAAGAGACCCAGTACTTC.

This clonotype was picked up many times. The CDR3, as DNA: TGCAGTGCTAGAACTGCTAGCACAGATACGCAGTATTTT. Translating gives CSARTASTDTQYF. The chain combines TRBV20-1 with TRBJ2-3; unclear D gene. The CDR3 is 13 residues long. The germline V gene has CDR1 DFQATT and CDR2 SNEGSKA (reference sequence). The V and J ends lost 2 bases and 0 bases respectively, with 6 bases between them.

This clonotype was found many times. The chain has TRBV20-1 and TRBJ1-4, with no clear D. This CDR3 has 15 residues. The V end was cut by 0 bases, the J end by 0 bases, with 8 bases between. Germline V gene sequence: CDR1 DFQATT, CDR2 SNEGSKA (reference sequence). In DNA form, the CDR3 reads TGCAGTGCTAGAGATATGAGGACAACTAATGAAAAACTGTTTTTT. Its protein product is CSARDMRTTNEKLFF.